This TCR beta chain was documented in a study of T cell repertoires in cytomegalovirus infection. Study background: Matching HLA type and CMV infection were both indicated by public TCR beta signatures. Points from the study as a whole: The cumulative frequency of public TCR beta families identified carriers of CMV plus the relevant HLA. Dominating the ex vivo response were TCR beta clonotypes that were CMV-specific and HLA-C-restricted.

TCRdb passed the reads through MiXCR, listing each CDR3 protein once. The repertoire includes around 130,000 distinct CDR3 sequences, approximately 24% of them detected once, and roughly 33% sits in the top ten. Trimming took 2 bases from V and 4 from J; bases not matched to a gene: 13. Germline V gene lookup returns CDR1 SGDLS and CDR2 YYNGEE. The CDR3 runs 19 residues. Concerning this clonotype: No antigen is known for it.

V is TRBV9 and J is TRBJ2-1; 12 bases are a match to TRBD2. The sample taken for sequencing was PBMCs, sequenced either directly or after in vitro stimulation (not recorded which). The sequence came from a human donor in good health (CMV status not recorded). Some clones in this sample may be carry-over from other donors' samples. The CDR3: CASSVGPRLAGDQYNEQFF. Here the CDR3 DNA reads TGTGCCAGCAGCGTTGGCCCCCGACTAGCGGGAGATCAGTACAATGAGCAGTTCTTC. The full variable domain, with the rest looked up from reference TRBV9 and TRBJ2-1, is DSGVTQTPKHLITATGQRVTLRCSPRSGDLSVYWYQQSLDQGLQFLIQYYNGEERAKGNILERFSAQQFPDLHSELNLSSLELGDSALYFCASSVGPRLAGDQYNEQFFGPGTRLTVL.